The 31 T cell receptor beta chains below all came from one sample that was sequenced in a study of regulatory dendritic cells for organ transplantation. Clones were sequenced by immunoSEQ multiplex PCR, and TCRdb holds only the in-frame ones, with some missing. The table has tens of thousands of clones, 74% seen once; the top ten hold around 1%. The sequencing input was memory CD4+ T cells from blood. Stated subset: CD45RO+ memory T cells. All receptors come from a human donor in good health.

The chain recombines TRBV18 with TRBJ2-1; 11 positions match TRBD1. The V gene's germline CDR1 is KGHSH and CDR2 LQKENI. The trim removed 3 bases at V and 1 base at J, leaving 11 bases unmatched. The CDR3 has 19 amino acids. CDR3 DNA: TGTGCCAGCTCACCTCCCTCGGGACAGGGGGGATATTCCTACAATGAGCAGTTCTTC. Translating it yields CASSPPSGQGGYSYNEQFF.

V and J are TRBV18 and TRBJ2-6; D may be TRBD1 (5 bases). The germline V and J ends were trimmed by 4 bases and 0 bases, with 13 bases remaining between them. Germline V gives CDR1 KGHSH, CDR2 LQKENI. The CDR3 length is 17 residues. CDR3 bases: TGTGCCAGCTCACTTCAGGGCCTCGGCTCTGGGGCCAACGTCCTGACTTTC. Amino acid sequence: CASSLQGLGSGANVLTF.

The chain joins TRBV5-1 to TRBJ1-2; D is possibly TRBD1 (6 bases). CDR3 size: 15 residues. The ends were cut back, 2 bases at V and 8 bases at J, with 19 bases in the middle. Per germline, CDR1 SGHRS and CDR2 YFSETQ. CDR3 amino acids: CASSFNTPGQGGYTF. CDR3 coding DNA: TGCGCCAGCAGCTTCAATACCCCGGGACAAGGCGGCTACACCTTC.

This chain uses TRBV7-9 with TRBJ1-1; a weak D match, TRBD1 (6 bases). Trimming stripped 5 bases from V and 6 bases from J, with 22 bases between. Germline V CDR1 and CDR2: SEHNR, FQNEAQ (reference sequence). The CDR3 runs 16 residues. CDR3 region: CASSPRERQAAAEAFF. Written as DNA, the CDR3 is TGTGCCAGCAGCCCTAGGGAGAGACAGGCTGCTGCTGAAGCTTTCTTT.

This clone appeared once. The chain uses TRBV21-1 and TRBJ2-1; TRBD1 was called by the table and not checked on the DNA. TRBV21-1 is marked as a pseudogene. This CDR3 spans 18 amino acids. CDR3 loop: CASSKVQAFEPSYNEQFF. As DNA, the CDR3 is TGTGCCAGCAGCAAAGTCCAGGCTTTTGAACCCTCCTACAATGAGCAGTTCTTC.

The chain recombines TRBV5-1 with TRBJ1-1; 7 nucleotides match TRBD1. In germline, CDR1 is SGHRS, CDR2 YFSETQ. V was pared by 2 bases and J by 1 base, with 2 bases of the junction left unmatched. The CDR3 runs to 14 residues. DNA for the CDR3: TGCGCCAGCAGCTTACAGGGGACGAACACTGAAGCTTTCTTT. Its translation: CASSLQGTNTEAFF.

This clone appeared a few times. This chain links TRBV5-1 with TRBJ1-5, with D tentatively TRBD1 (5 bases). CDR1 is SGHRS and CDR2 is YFSETQ in the germline V gene. Trimming took off 4 bases at V and 2 bases at J, with 16 bases between the two ends. This CDR3 is built from 16 residues. The CDR3 is CASSPQGPGGNQPQHF. Written as DNA, the CDR3 is TGCGCCAGCAGCCCCCAGGGTCCTGGAGGCAATCAGCCCCAGCATTTT. Filled out from reference TRBV5-1 and TRBJ1-5, the complete variable domain reads KAGVTQTPRYLIKTRGQQVTLSCSPISGHRSVSWYQQTPGQGLQFLFEYFSETQRNKGNFPGRFSGRQFSNSRSEMNVSTLELGDSALYLCASSPQGPGGNQPQHFGDGTRLSIL.

V usage is TRBV5-6 and J usage is TRBJ2-2; the D gene is possibly TRBD2 (5 bases). Germline CDR1 SGHDT, CDR2 YYEEEE. The germline V and J ends were trimmed by 4 bases and 7 bases, with 20 bases remaining between them. The CDR3 sequence is 16 residues long. The CDR3 nucleotides read TGTGCCAGCAGCCCGACGTACCGGGCGGAGGTCGGGGAGCTGTTTTTT. Protein product: CASSPTYRAEVGELFF. The full variable domain, with the rest looked up from reference TRBV5-6 and TRBJ2-2, is DAGVTQSPTHLIKTRGQQVTLRCSPKSGHDTVSWYQQALGQGPQFIFQYYEEEERQRGNFPDRFSGHQFPNYSSELNVNALLLGDSALYLCASSPTYRAEVGELFFGEGSRLTVL.

The genes are TRBV7-3 and TRBJ1-2, with 9 nucleotides matching TRBD1. Germline V gives CDR1 SGHTA, CDR2 FQGTGA. Trimming at V came to 3 bases and at J to 2 bases, leaving 7 bases not matched to a gene. This CDR3 spans 16 amino acids. The CDR3 reads CASSLGGQGANYGYTF. The CDR3 DNA follows: TGTGCCAGCAGCTTGGGGGGACAGGGCGCCAACTATGGCTACACCTTC. The whole variable domain, filled in from reference TRBV7-3 and TRBJ1-2, reads GAGVSQTPSNKVTEKGKYVELRCDPISGHTALYWYRQSLGQGPEFLIYFQGTGAADDSGLPNDRFFAVRPEGSVSTLKIQRTERGDSAVYLCASSLGGQGANYGYTFGSGTRLTVV.

The chain joins TRBV29-1 to TRBJ1-1; 9 bases are a match to TRBD1. The germline gives CDR1 SQVTM, CDR2 ANQGSEA. The CDR3 loop spans 14 amino acids. The trim removed 7 bases at V and 5 bases at J, leaving 11 bases unmatched. The CDR3 loop reads CSALRFGQGTEAFF. The CDR3 DNA reads TGCAGCGCCCTCCGTTTTGGACAGGGGACTGAAGCTTTCTTT.

The chain recombines TRBV19 with TRBJ1-2; TRBD1 agrees at 8 bases. Trimming took 5 bases from V and 2 from J; bases not matched to a gene: 7. The V gene's germline CDR1 is LNHDA and CDR2 SQIVND (reference sequence). The length of the CDR3 is 15 residues. The CDR3 coding sequence is TGTGCCAGTAGTCCCAGACAGGGGTTAAACTATGGCTACACCTTC. Residues: CASSPRQGLNYGYTF.

This clone was seen once. V gene TRBV2 combines with J gene TRBJ1-1, with D hard to call. Germline V gene lookup returns CDR1 SNHLY and CDR2 FYNNEI. The CDR3 runs 17 residues. The V end lost 5 bases, the J end lost 4 bases, and 23 bases lay between the germline ends. The CDR3 region has the DNA TGTGCCAGCAGTCCCACCAGCGGGTGGAGGTACGTCACTGAAGCTTTCTTT. Its translation is CASSPTSGWRYVTEAFF.

The V gene is TRBV5-4, the J gene TRBJ2-7; weak D call: TRBD1 (5 bases). This CDR3 is 16 amino acids long. The germline V gene encodes CDR1 SGHNT and CDR2 YYREEE (reference sequence). The V gene lost 0 bases and the J gene lost 3 bases, with 16 bases spanning the gap. DNA of the CDR3: TGTGCCAGCAGCTTGGATCCTGGTAGGCAGGGCTACGAGCAGTACTTC. This codes for CASSLDPGRQGYEQYF.

The chain couples TRBV2 to TRBJ2-2; the D gene is possibly TRBD2 (6 bases). Per germline, CDR1 SNHLY and CDR2 FYNNEI. Trimming took off 7 bases at V and 5 bases at J, with 14 bases between the two ends. This CDR3 spans 14 amino acids. The CDR3 nucleotides read TGTGCCAGCATCGGATTTGCGGGGACCGGGGAGCTGTTTTTT. Translated: CASIGFAGTGELFF.

The chain joins TRBV5-4 to TRBJ1-2; the D is unclear. The germline V gene encodes CDR1 SGHNT and CDR2 YYREEE (reference sequence). Trimming pared 4 bases from V and 2 bases from J, leaving 9 bases between. The CDR3 length is 13 residues. This chain's CDR3 is CASSEPINYGYTF. For the CDR3, the DNA is TGTGCCAGCAGCGAGCCTATCAACTATGGCTACACCTTC.

This clone occurred once. The genes are TRBV7-2 and TRBJ2-5; 11 nucleotides line up with TRBD1. The CDR3 totals 15 residues. Looked up from germline, CDR1 is SGHTA and CDR2 is FQGNSA. The trim removed 1 base at V and 4 bases at J, leaving 2 bases unmatched. CDR3 coding DNA: TGTGCCAGCAGCTTAGGAGGGACAGGGGGAGAGACCCAGTACTTC. Translation gives CASSLGGTGGETQYF.

This clone has a single count. The chain has TRBV5-6 and TRBJ1-2; TRBD1 matches 7 bases. J was trimmed by 4 bases and V by 2 bases; bases with no gene match: 5. Looked up from germline, CDR1 is SGHDT and CDR2 is YYEEEE. The CDR3 spans 14 residues. The DNA for the CDR3 is TGTGCCAGCAGCTTAGGACGGGACAGCTATGGCTACACCTTC. Its protein product is CASSLGRDSYGYTF.

The gene calls are TRBV11-2 and TRBJ2-7, with 10 bases lining up with TRBD2. Trimming removed 8 bases from V and 7 bases from J; junction bases left unmatched: 11. This CDR3 is 14 amino acids long. Germline V gene data show CDR1 as SGHAT and CDR2 as FQNNGV. The CDR3 DNA reads TGTGCCAGCTCCAGGTTACTAGCGGGGCGGGAGCAGTACTTC. Its protein product is CASSRLLAGREQYF.

Here the CDR3 reads CASSPALAGNEQFF. In nucleotides, the CDR3 is TGTGCCAGCAGTCCCGCTCTAGCGGGCAATGAGCAGTTCTTC. This sequence joins TRBV25-1 and TRBJ2-1, with 8 nucleotides matching TRBD2. The CDR3 loop spans 14 amino acids. The V and J ends lost 5 bases and 6 bases, in that order; junction bases with no gene match: 6. CDR1 and CDR2 from the germline V gene are MGHDK and SYGVNS.

The rearrangement links TRBV19 to TRBJ2-1, with D possibly being TRBD1 (6 bases). The CDR3 is 14 amino acids. CDR1 is LNHDA and CDR2 is SQIVND in the germline V gene (reference sequence). Deletions cut 3 bases from V and 0 bases from J, with 6 bases between. The CDR3 loop reads CASSMTGSYNEQFF. The CDR3 nucleotides read TGTGCCAGTAGTATGACAGGCTCCTACAATGAGCAGTTCTTC. Together with reference TRBV19 and TRBJ2-1, the CDR3 gives the full variable domain: DGGITQSPKYLFRKEGQNVTLSCEQNLNHDAMYWYRQDPGQGLRLIYYSQIVNDFQKGDIAEGYSVSREKKESFPLTVTSAQKNPTAFYLCASSMTGSYNEQFFGPGTRLTVL.

The CDR3 is CASSPNSGYEAFF. DNA for the CDR3: TGTGCCAGCTCACCAAATTCGGGGTATGAAGCTTTCTTT. This chain joins TRBV18 and TRBJ1-1; D gene ambiguous. V shed 2 bases and J shed 7 bases, with 11 bases lying between them. The length of the CDR3 is 13 residues. The germline V gene encodes CDR1 KGHSH and CDR2 LQKENI.

The chain joins TRBV11-3 to TRBJ1-1; D is unclear. This CDR3 comprises 13 residues. V was clipped by 0 bases and J by 5 bases, with 7 bases between them. The germline CDR1 and CDR2 sequences are SGHNT and YENEEA. The CDR3 nucleotides read TGTGCCAGCAGCTTAGATCGGAGGACTGAAGCTTTCTTT. Translated, it gives CASSLDRRTEAFF.

Written as DNA, the CDR3 is TGTGCCATCAGTGGCGCCGGGAACACTGAAGCTTTCTTT. Translating gives CAISGAGNTEAFF. This sequence joins TRBV10-3 and TRBJ1-1; D unresolved. The germline gives CDR1 ENHRY, CDR2 SYGVKD. V lost 4 bases and J 1 base, leaving 7 bases between the germline ends. This CDR3 is built from 13 residues.

The chain combines TRBV18 with TRBJ2-7; 7 bases fit TRBD1. Germline V CDR1 and CDR2: KGHSH, LQKENI. V lost 4 bases and J lost 0; bases outside the gene matches: 3. The CDR3 consists of 14 residues. The CDR3 sequence: CASSRDSRSYEQYF. Here the CDR3 DNA reads TGTGCCAGCTCACGGGACAGTCGCTCCTACGAGCAGTACTTC.

The chain is built from TRBV6-1 and TRBJ1-5; maybe TRBD1 (5 bases). Trimming took off 6 bases at V and 0 bases at J, with 9 bases between the two ends. Germline V gene data show CDR1 as MNHNS and CDR2 as SASEGT. The CDR3 length is 14 residues. The CDR3 nucleotides are TGTGCCAGCAGGGGGCCGCTTAGCAATCAGCCCCAGCATTTT. It is translated as CASRGPLSNQPQHF.

The sample holds a few counts of this clone. J is TRBJ2-2 and V is TRBV5-4; a weak D match, TRBD1 (5 bases). Trimming removed 0 bases at V and 2 bases at J, with 11 bases between. Germline CDR1 reads SGHNT; CDR2 reads YYREEE (reference sequence). This CDR3 has 16 amino acids. The CDR3 DNA is TGTGCCAGCAGCTTGGCCCTGCAGGGCAACACCGGGGAGCTGTTTTTT. Its protein product is CASSLALQGNTGELFF.

The CDR3 reads CASSFEADTQYF. The CDR3 coding sequence is TGTGCCAGCAGCTTCGAGGCAGATACGCAGTATTTT. The chain uses TRBV7-9 and TRBJ2-3; no firm D call. This CDR3 spans 12 amino acids. Trimming stripped 3 bases from V and 4 bases from J, with 5 bases between. The germline V gene has CDR1 SEHNR and CDR2 FQNEAQ (reference sequence).

This chain uses TRBV29-1 with TRBJ2-3; 7 bases map to TRBD1. The V segment lost 1 base and the J segment 3 bases; nucleotides outside the gene matches: 7. The CDR3 loop spans 15 amino acids. The germline V gene has CDR1 SQVTM and CDR2 ANQGSEA. The CDR3 nucleotides are TGCAGCGTTGAAGGGAAAGGGGGCTGGACAGATACGCAGTATTTT. Translating gives CSVEGKGGWTDTQYF.

The CDR3: CASSYGQGIYEQYF. The CDR3 nucleotides are TGTGCCAGCAGCTATGGACAGGGAATCTACGAGCAGTACTTC. The chain employs TRBV7-9 and TRBJ2-7; 8 bases match TRBD1. This CDR3 contains 14 residues. The germline gives CDR1 SEHNR, CDR2 FQNEAQ (reference sequence). The V gene end was trimmed by 4 bases and the J gene end by 3 bases; junction bases not matched to a gene: 5. Filled out from reference TRBV7-9 and TRBJ2-7, the complete variable domain reads DTGVSQNPRHKITKRGQNVTFRCDPISEHNRLYWYRQTLGQGPEFLTYFQNEAQLEKSRLLSDRFSAERPKGSFSTLEIQRTEQGDSAMYLCASSYGQGIYEQYFGPGTRLTVT.

This chain links TRBV7-2 with TRBJ2-6; TRBD1 might be the D (7 bases). CDR3 length equals 17 residues. Trimming stripped 3 bases from V and 3 bases from J, with 15 bases between. The V gene's germline CDR1 is SGHTA and CDR2 FQGNSA. The CDR3 spells CASSFRGAVDGANVLTF. The DNA of the CDR3 is TGTGCCAGCAGCTTCAGGGGGGCCGTAGATGGGGCCAACGTCCTGACTTTC.

The rearrangement links TRBV9 to TRBJ1-4; D may be TRBD1 (6 bases). The CDR3 is made up of 14 amino acids. Per germline, CDR1 SGDLS and CDR2 YYNGEE. V was cut by 3 bases and J by 10 bases, with 16 bases left in between. Here the CDR3 reads CASSATGTLGKLFF. The CDR3 nucleotides are TGTGCCAGCAGCGCCACCGGGACACTTGGAAAACTGTTTTTT.